This T cell receptor beta chain was sequenced in a study of CD8+ T cells in alopecia areata (dated by TCRdb to 2016 to 2019). A note on the overall study: High-throughput TCRbeta sequencing was used to examine T cell clonal expansion in alopecia areata in both the C3H/HeJ mouse model and human patients. In humans, TCRbeta sequencing was performed on scalp tissue and on sorted CD4+ and CD8+ peripheral blood T cells from healthy controls and from patients with patchy or totalis/universalis alopecia areata. Scalp clonality was compared among normal scalp (n=4), patchy alopecia areata scalp (n=8), and alopecia totalis/universalis scalp (n=8). RNA was extracted with the PAXgene miRNA kit for fixed scalp, the miRNeasy kit for PBMCs, and the RNeasy kit for mouse skin. TCRbeta CDR3 regions were amplified by immunoSEQ multiplex PCR using 35 Vbeta forward and 13 Jbeta reverse primers.

In about five patients from the biomarker study, CD4+ cells were sorted further to obtain CD25+CD127- cells. Lesional scalp punch biopsies and peripheral blood were collected from alopecia areata patients. PBMCs were isolated by density centrifugation and stained for CD3, CD4 and CD8, after which CD4+ and CD8+ T cells were sorted on a FACSAria. The untreated alopecia areata patients were recruited through a multicenter biomarker study. A remark on this clone: The antigen this receptor binds is unknown. No quality values exist for individual bases; no much larger clone is one base distant.

In the germline V gene (reference sequence), CDR1 corresponds to SEHNR and CDR2 to FQNEAQ. The CDR3 covers 16 residues, taking in both the cysteine and the phenylalanine. The DNA shown is the 48-base CDR3, in frame from base 1. Clipping removes 3 bases from V and 2 bases from J, with 5 as the unmatched junction base count. The study at large found these results: Lesional scalp, especially in alopecia totalis/universalis, showed higher clonality and more expanded CD8+ clones than normal scalp, suggesting antigenic drive. Shared TCR sequences between patients were less evident than in mice, which may be partly attributable to HLA diversity in the patient population. Resident alphabeta T cells in normal human skin are also sequenced, complicating scalp TCR repertoire analysis, unlike mouse skin dominated by gammadelta T cells.

Libraries were built with the immunoSEQ multiplex PCR assay. RNA was extracted from all samples and reverse transcribed into cDNA as template for TCR sequencing. First-strand cDNA was synthesized with SuperScript III using a 2:1 mix of oligo-dT and random hexamers. A synthetic immune receptor repertoire was used to gauge amplification bias, and whatever bias remained was removed computationally. The authors processed their data as follows. After raw reads were preprocessed to remove errors, the CDR3 was defined following IMGT conventions as running from the conserved cysteine to phenylalanine. Clonality was calculated as 1 minus Shannon entropy normalized by log2 of the number of productive unique TCRs. Whether each scalp clone was CD4 or CD8 was inferred by checking scalp TCRbeta sequences against the CD4 and CD8 repertoires from sorted blood. Drawn from immuneACCESS, this table holds only the in-frame rearrangements with V and J called that TCRdb kept. Clones are partly lost; checked studies trace under half to an unresolved V gene and leave the rest unexplained. The V and J calls and clone size were taken over from that table, and D and trimming were inferred from the DNA. This sample comprises around 19,000 clones, approximately 59% of them detected only once. 4.5% of the sample is in the top ten clones.

The V gene is TRBV7-9 and the J gene is TRBJ2-3, with 10 junctional bases fitting TRBD2. This receptor was obtained from a human donor with alopecia areata. The sample taken for sequencing was CD4+ Tregs sorted from blood. CDR3 reads: CASSFPTSGYTDTQYF. The DNA sequence is TGTGCCAGCAGCTTCCCGACTAGCGGGTACACAGATACGCAGTATTTT.